This TCR beta chain was sequenced for a study of shared clonotypes between healthy human individuals. Negatively enriched CD4+ T cells were divided by CD45RA into naive and memory. The V and J ends lost 3 bases and 6 bases, in that order; junction bases with no gene match: 5. CDR3 length: 15 residues. Looked up from germline, CDR1 is SEHNR and CDR2 is FQNEAQ (reference sequence). The assay was immunoSEQ multiplex PCR, and TCRdb's table has in-frame clones only and misses some. The top ten clones hold 0.13% of a sample with around 2,000,000 clones, around 95% of them seen once. The receptor was derived from a man younger than 35 in good health. The chain is built from TRBV7-9 and TRBJ2-1; TRBD1 aligns across 10 bases. Specimen: naive CD4+ T cells sorted from blood. Regarding subset: CD45RA+ positively selected. The chain's CDR3 is CASSFEGQGFNEQFF. In DNA form, the CDR3 reads TGTGCCAGCAGCTTTGAGGGACAGGGGTTCAATGAGCAGTTCTTC.